This record concerns one TCR beta chain sequence. Treatment meaning: randomized to nivolumab then ipilimumab (arm A) or the reverse (arm B). No patient had prior DNA-damaging chemotherapy. From thawed PBMCs, live CD3+CD8+ cells negative for CD19 and CD56 were sorted. Sequencing used immunoSEQ multiplex PCR; TCRdb keeps in-frame clones, though not all of them. The table lists approximately 14,000 clones, roughly 50% of them singletons. These data belong to a study of sequential checkpoint blockade in melanoma. Study details: After both sequences, patients received maintenance nivolumab.

This CDR3 region has 14 residues. The germline CDR1 and CDR2 sequences are MDHEN and SYDVKM. With 5 bases clipped from V and 2 bases from J, the junction kept 2 bases outside the gene matches. The chain couples TRBV28 to TRBJ2-7; 11 nucleotides line up with TRBD2. The source material was CD8+ T cells sorted from blood (inferred from file names), sampled from a patient given nivolumab and ipilimumab in sequence. The sequence derives from a human donor with melanoma. DNA of the CDR3: TGTGCCAGCAGTGTACTAGCGGGGGCCTACGAGCAGTACTTC. Amino acids: CASSVLAGAYEQYF.